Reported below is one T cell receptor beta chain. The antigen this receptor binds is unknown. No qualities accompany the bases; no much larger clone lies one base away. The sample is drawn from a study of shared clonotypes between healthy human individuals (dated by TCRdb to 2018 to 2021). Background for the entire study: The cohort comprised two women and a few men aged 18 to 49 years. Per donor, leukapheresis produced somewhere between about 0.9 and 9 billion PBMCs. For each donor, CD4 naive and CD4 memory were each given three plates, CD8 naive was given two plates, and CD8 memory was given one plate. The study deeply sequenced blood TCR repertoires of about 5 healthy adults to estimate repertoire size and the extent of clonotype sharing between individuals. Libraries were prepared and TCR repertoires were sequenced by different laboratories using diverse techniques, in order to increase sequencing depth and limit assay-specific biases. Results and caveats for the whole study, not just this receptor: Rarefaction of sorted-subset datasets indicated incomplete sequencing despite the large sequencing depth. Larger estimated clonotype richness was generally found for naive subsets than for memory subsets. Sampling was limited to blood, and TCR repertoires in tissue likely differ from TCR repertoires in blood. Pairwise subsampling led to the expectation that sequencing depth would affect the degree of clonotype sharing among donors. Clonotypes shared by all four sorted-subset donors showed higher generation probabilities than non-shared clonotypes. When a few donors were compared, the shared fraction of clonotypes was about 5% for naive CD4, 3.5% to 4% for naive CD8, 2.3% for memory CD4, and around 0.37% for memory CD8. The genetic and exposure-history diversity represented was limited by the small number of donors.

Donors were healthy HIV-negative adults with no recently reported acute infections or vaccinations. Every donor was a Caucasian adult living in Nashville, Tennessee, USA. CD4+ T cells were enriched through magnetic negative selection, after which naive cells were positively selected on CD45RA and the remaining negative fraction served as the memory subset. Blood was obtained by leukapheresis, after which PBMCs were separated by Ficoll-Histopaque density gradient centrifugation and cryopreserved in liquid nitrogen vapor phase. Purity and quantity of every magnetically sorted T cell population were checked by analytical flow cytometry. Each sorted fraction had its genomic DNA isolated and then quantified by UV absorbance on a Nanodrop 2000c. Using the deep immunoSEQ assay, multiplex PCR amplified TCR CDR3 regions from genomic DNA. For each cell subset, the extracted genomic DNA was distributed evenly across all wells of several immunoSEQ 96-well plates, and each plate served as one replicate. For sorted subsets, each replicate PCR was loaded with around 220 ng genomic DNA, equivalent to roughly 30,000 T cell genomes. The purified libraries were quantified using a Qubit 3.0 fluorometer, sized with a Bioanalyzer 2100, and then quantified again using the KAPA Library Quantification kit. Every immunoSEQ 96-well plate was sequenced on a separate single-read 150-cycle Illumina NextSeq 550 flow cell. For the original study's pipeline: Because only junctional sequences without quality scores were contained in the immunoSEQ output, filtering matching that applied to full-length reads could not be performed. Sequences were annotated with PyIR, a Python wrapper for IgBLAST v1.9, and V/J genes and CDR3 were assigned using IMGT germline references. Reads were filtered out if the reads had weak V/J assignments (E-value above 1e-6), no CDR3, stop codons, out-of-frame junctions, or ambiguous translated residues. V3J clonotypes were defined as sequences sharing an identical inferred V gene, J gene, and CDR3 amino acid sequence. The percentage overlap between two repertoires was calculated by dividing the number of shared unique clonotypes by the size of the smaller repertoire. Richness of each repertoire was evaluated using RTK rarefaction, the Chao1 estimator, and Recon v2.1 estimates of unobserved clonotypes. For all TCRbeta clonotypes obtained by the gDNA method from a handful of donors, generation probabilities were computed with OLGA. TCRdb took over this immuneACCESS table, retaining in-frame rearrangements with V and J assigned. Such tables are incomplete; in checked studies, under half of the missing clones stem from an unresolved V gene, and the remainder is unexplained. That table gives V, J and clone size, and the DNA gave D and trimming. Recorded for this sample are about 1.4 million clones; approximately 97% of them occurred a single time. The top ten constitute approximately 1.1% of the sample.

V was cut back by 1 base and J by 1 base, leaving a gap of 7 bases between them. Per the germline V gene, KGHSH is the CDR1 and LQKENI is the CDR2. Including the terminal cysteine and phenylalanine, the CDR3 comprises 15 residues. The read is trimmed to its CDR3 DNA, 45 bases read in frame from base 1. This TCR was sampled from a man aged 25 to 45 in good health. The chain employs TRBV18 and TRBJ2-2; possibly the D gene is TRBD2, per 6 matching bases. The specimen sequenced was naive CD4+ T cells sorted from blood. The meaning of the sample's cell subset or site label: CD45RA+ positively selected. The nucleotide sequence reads TGTGCCAGCTCACCACTTAGCGGGAACACCGGGGAGCTGTTTTTT. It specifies CASSPLSGNTGELFF. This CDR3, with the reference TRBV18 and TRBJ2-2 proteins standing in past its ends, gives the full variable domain NAGVMQNPRHLVRRRGQEARLRCSPMKGHSHVYWYRQLPEEGLKFMVYLQKENIIDESGMPKERFSAEFPKEGPSILRIQQVVRGDSAAYFCASSPLSGNTGELFFGEGSRLTVL.